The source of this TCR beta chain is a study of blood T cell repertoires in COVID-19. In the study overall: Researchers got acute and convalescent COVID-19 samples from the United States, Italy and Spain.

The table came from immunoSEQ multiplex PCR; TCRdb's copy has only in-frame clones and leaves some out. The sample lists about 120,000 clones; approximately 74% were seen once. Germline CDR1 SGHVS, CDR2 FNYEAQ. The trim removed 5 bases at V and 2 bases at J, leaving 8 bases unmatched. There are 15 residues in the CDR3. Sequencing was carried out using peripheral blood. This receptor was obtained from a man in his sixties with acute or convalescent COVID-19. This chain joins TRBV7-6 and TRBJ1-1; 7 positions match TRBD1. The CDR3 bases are TGTGCCAGCAGCCGTGGGACAGCCAAAAACACTGAAGCTTTCTTT. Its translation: CASSRGTAKNTEAFF.